The 18 T cell receptor beta chains below come from one sample, sequenced in a study of cytomegalovirus exposure and HLA in healthy donors. PCR used 60 Vbeta primers and 13 Jbeta primers. Repertoires were generated with immunoSEQ multiplex PCR, while TCRdb's copy carries only in-frame clones and drops some. The sample yields more than 150,000 clones, about 80% seen once. Sequenced: PBMCs. These TCRs come from a man between 35 and 55 years old in good health and CMV-seronegative.

The genes are TRBV7-2 and TRBJ2-7; TRBD1 matches 10 bases. In germline, CDR1 is SGHTA, CDR2 FQGNSA. The CDR3 consists of 16 residues. The J segment lost 4 bases and the V segment lost 5 bases, leaving 11 bases of the junction unmatched. The CDR3 is CASSTRTGQGIYEQYF. CDR3 DNA: TGTGCCAGCAGCACCCGAACGGGACAGGGGATTTACGAGCAGTACTTC.

The V and J genes are TRBV19 and TRBJ2-2; D is perhaps TRBD2 (6 bases). Trimming shortened V by 6 bases and J by 7 bases, and 15 bases separated the two germline ends. There are 14 residues in the CDR3. Germline lookup yields CDR1 LNHDA and CDR2 SQIVND (reference sequence). The CDR3 reads CASRTQGLIGELFF. The CDR3, as DNA: TGTGCCAGTAGGACCCAGGGACTGATCGGGGAGCTGTTTTTT.

The chain employs TRBV6-5 and TRBJ2-7, with 8 bases identical to TRBD1. V gave up 6 bases and J gave up 7 bases; unmatched junction bases: 5. Germline CDR1 reads MNHEY; CDR2 reads SVGAGI. The CDR3 consists of 12 residues. The CDR3 sequence: CASRQGAGEQYF. The CDR3 region has the DNA TGTGCCAGCAGGCAGGGGGCGGGAGAGCAGTACTTC.

This chain joins TRBV5-1 and TRBJ1-1; D gene unclear. Trimming pared 0 bases from V and 7 bases from J, leaving 13 bases between. The length of the CDR3 is 14 residues. The germline gives CDR1 SGHRS, CDR2 YFSETQ. The CDR3, as DNA: TGCGCCAGCAGCTTGGAAGTGGTGACGGGTGAAGCTTTCTTT. It is translated as CASSLEVVTGEAFF.

This rearrangement joins TRBV6-6 to TRBJ2-3; maybe TRBD1 (5 bases). Germline V lookup: CDR1 MNHNY, CDR2 SVGAGI (reference sequence). There are 14 residues in the CDR3. V was clipped by 2 bases and J by 6 bases, with 12 bases between them. CDR3 sequence reads: CASSYGQGRDTQYF. Here the CDR3 DNA reads TGTGCCAGCAGTTACGGGCAGGGAAGGGATACGCAGTATTTT.

A note on this clone: Other nucleotide sequences in the sample specify the same CDR3. This chain links TRBV6-5 with TRBJ1-5, with D uncertain. The CDR3 spans 14 residues. Germline-derived CDR1 and CDR2 are MNHEY and SVGAGI. The V end lost 4 bases, the J end lost 4 bases, and 11 bases lay between the germline ends. CDR3 protein: CASSSSLSNQPQHF. The DNA for the CDR3 is TGTGCCAGCAGTTCCTCGCTAAGTAATCAGCCCCAGCATTTT.

The chain carries TRBV7-3 and TRBJ2-3; D gene uncertain. The CDR3 runs to 16 residues. CDR1 and CDR2 from the germline V gene are SGHTA and FQGTGA. The V and J ends lost 3 bases and 0 bases respectively, with 13 bases between them. The CDR3 sequence: CASSFYPTTSTDTQYF. CDR3 in DNA: TGTGCCAGCAGCTTCTACCCTACGACTAGCACAGATACGCAGTATTTT.

This chain joins TRBV10-3 and TRBJ2-1; 8 nucleotides match TRBD1. Trimming at V came to 3 bases and at J to 7 bases, leaving 11 bases not matched to a gene. Germline V gene lookup returns CDR1 ENHRY and CDR2 SYGVKD. The CDR3 consists of 16 residues. CDR3 in amino acids: CAISDRSPRTGNEQFF. The CDR3 DNA is TGTGCCATCAGTGACCGCAGCCCCAGGACAGGGAATGAGCAGTTCTTC.

The V gene is TRBV28, the J gene TRBJ2-3, with a tentative D call TRBD2 (6 bases). The CDR3 spans 15 residues. Trimming cost V 2 bases and J 0 bases, with 9 bases left between them. Germline CDR1 reads MDHEN; CDR2 reads SYDVKM. The chain's CDR3 is CASSLIAVSTDTQYF. CDR3 in DNA: TGTGCCAGCAGTTTAATAGCGGTCAGCACAGATACGCAGTATTTT.

V gene TRBV5-1 combines with J gene TRBJ1-4, with D perhaps matching TRBD1 (6 bases). Germline values: CDR1 SGHRS, CDR2 YFSETQ. V lost 0 bases and J 0 bases, leaving 9 bases between the germline ends. This CDR3 is 16 amino acids long. CDR3 region: CASSLVAGATNEKLFF. The CDR3 region has the DNA TGCGCCAGCAGCTTGGTTGCAGGGGCAACTAATGAAAAACTGTTTTTT.

The V and J genes are TRBV28 and TRBJ2-7; possibly TRBD2 for D (7 bases). Germline CDR1 reads MDHEN; CDR2 reads SYDVKM. This CDR3 contains 14 residues. V was cut by 5 bases and J by 3 bases, with 14 bases left in between. CDR3 sequence (DNA): TGTGCCAGCAGTCTCGGGGGGCCCCTCTACGAGCAGTACTTC. It encodes CASSLGGPLYEQYF. Combining the CDR3 with reference TRBV28 and TRBJ2-7 gives the whole variable domain DVKVTQSSRYLVKRTGEKVFLECVQDMDHENMFWYRQDPGLGLRLIYFSYDVKMKEKGDIPEGYSVSREKKERFSLILESASTNQTSMYLCASSLGGPLYEQYFGPGTRLTVT.

The chain uses TRBV4-2 and TRBJ2-3; 8 bases map to TRBD2. V trimming: 1 base; J trimming: 5 bases; junction bases outside the gene matches: 2. The CDR3 contains 14 residues. Germline CDR1 reads LGHNA; CDR2 reads YNFKEQ. The CDR3 nucleotides read TGTGCCAGCAGCCAAGTACGGGAGGGAGATACGCAGTATTTT. It encodes CASSQVREGDTQYF.

The CDR3: CASTPTGRLEGYTF. Written as DNA, the CDR3 is TGTGCCAGCACCCCGACGGGAAGGTTAGAGGGCTACACCTTC. The chain uses TRBV7-9 and TRBJ1-2; D unresolved. Germline-derived CDR1 and CDR2 are SEHNR and FQNEAQ (reference sequence). Trimming stripped 7 bases from V and 8 bases from J, with 20 bases between. The CDR3 extends over 14 amino acids.

This chain connects TRBV19 to TRBJ1-2; possibly TRBD1 for D (5 bases). V was shortened by 5 bases and J by 3 bases, with 22 bases between the two germline ends. Germline CDR1 LNHDA, CDR2 SQIVND (reference sequence). The length of the CDR3 is 17 residues. The CDR3 region is CASSSSRGIGRYYGYTF. CDR3 DNA sequence: TGTGCCAGTAGTTCAAGTAGGGGAATAGGACGGTACTATGGCTACACCTTC.

V gene TRBV14 combines with J gene TRBJ2-2, with TRBD1 identical over 7 bases. In germline, CDR1 is SGHDN, CDR2 FVKESK. The ends lost 4 bases at V and 6 bases at J; junction bases unmatched: 11. The length of the CDR3 is 16 residues. The CDR3 nucleotides read TGTGCCAGCAGCCGCACCGGGACAGCCCGTGCCGGGGAGCTGTTTTTT. Its protein product is CASSRTGTARAGELFF.

This rearrangement joins TRBV6-5 to TRBJ1-1; no reliable D call. The germline V gene has CDR1 MNHEY and CDR2 SVGAGI. The ends were cut back, 0 bases at V and 1 base at J, with 6 bases in the middle. The CDR3 loop spans 14 amino acids. CDR3 DNA sequence: TGTGCCAGCAGTTACTCGAGGCAGAACACTGAAGCTTTCTTT. Protein product: CASSYSRQNTEAFF.

The chain uses TRBV4-3 and TRBJ2-7; TRBD1 matches 8 bases. J gave up 7 bases and V 0 bases, and 11 bases lay outside the gene matches. CDR3 size: 16 residues. Germline V CDR1 and CDR2: LGHNA, YSLEER. The chain's CDR3 is CASSQELTGGDWEQYF. Here the CDR3 DNA reads TGCGCCAGCAGCCAAGAGTTAACAGGGGGTGACTGGGAGCAGTACTTC.

The chain couples TRBV25-1 to TRBJ2-3, with D perhaps matching TRBD1 (6 bases). The CDR3 covers 16 residues. Trimming removed 8 bases from V and 2 bases from J, with 20 bases in between. CDR1 is MGHDK, CDR2 SYGVNS, per germline. In DNA form, the CDR3 reads TGTGCCAGCTCTCAAAGTGGGGGCAGGGCCACAGATACGCAGTATTTT. Encoded protein: CASSQSGGRATDTQYF.